This T cell receptor beta chain stems from a study of Ad26.COV2.S vaccination and SARS-CoV-2 variants. The overall study: Enrolled in COV1001, the donor was in the Ad26.COV2.S trial arm, which received the vaccine.

Treatment described: roughly 18 received Ad26.COV2.S at low or high dose, single or two shots; roughly five received placebo; per-sample allocation not given. Sampling was done on day 63 after the first vaccine or placebo injection. Within Boston, the person who donated was an adult of 18-55 years. Germline trimming cut 6 bases from V and 6 bases from J; bases unmatched to any gene: 10. Germline values: CDR1 MNHEY, CDR2 SMNVEV (reference sequence). The CDR3 sequence is 14 residues long. TCRdb keeps only in-frame clones here, not all; method: immunoSEQ multiplex PCR. The sample consists of approximately 420,000 clones, roughly 90% of them appearing once. Overall study findings and caveats: Recipients of either vaccine or placebo displayed similar breadth of non-spike TCRs.

Worth noting for this clone: What it binds is unknown.

Source: peripheral blood, taken in a trial of Ad26.COV2.S vaccine versus placebo. This clonotype was obtained from a person aged 18 to 59 who received the Ad26.COV2.S COVID-19 vaccine or a placebo. The V gene is TRBV27, the J gene TRBJ2-5, with 7 bases lining up with TRBD2. The CDR3 is CASRLGGGGQTQYF. The CDR3 DNA sequence: TGTGCCAGCAGACTTGGGGGGGGAGGGCAGACCCAGTACTTC.